The TCR beta chain under discussion was sequenced for a study of T-cell memory formation after mild COVID-19 (dated by TCRdb to the early 2020s). Regarding the study in general: TCR sequence clusters from the two donors were found to be largely donor specific. T-cell clones expanding and contracting after mild COVID-19 in a couple of donors were tracked by longitudinal TCRalpha and TCRbeta repertoire sequencing. The cohort was made up of two young adult volunteers, one female and one male, who were previously healthy.

Study-wide conclusions, independent of this receptor: The study included only a couple of mild cases, and larger cohorts that include severe cases with pre-infection samples were judged to be necessary. Clones contracting from day 15 to 85 had balanced CD4/CD8 phenotypes, while a second wave expanding from day 15 to 37 was biased towards CD4+. Some responding clones were detected in pre-infection memory, which suggested that pre-existing cross-reactive memory T cells had joined the SARS-CoV-2 response. Contracting CD4+ clones turned up mainly in the CM and EM memory subsets, whereas EMRA was where CD8+ clones were enriched. SARS-CoV-2 specificity was not confirmed for the second-wave clones peaking on day 37.

For CDR1 and CDR2, the germline V gene (reference sequence) lists SEHNR and FQNEAQ. The CDR3, cysteine through phenylalanine, is 15 amino acids long. Left in the record is the CDR3 DNA by itself, 45 bases read in frame from the first base. V lost 3 bases and J lost 0 bases; the stretch between them is 9 bases long. Concerning this clonotype itself: Its antigen remains unidentified. Base qualities are not provided; no much larger clone lies one nucleotide away.

PBMCs were isolated by Ficoll-Paque density gradient centrifugation. Sequencing relied on an Illumina NovaSeq 6000. Using 5'RACE with constant-segment primers, TCRalpha and TCRbeta cDNA libraries were constructed, with sample barcodes and unique molecular identifiers added in the process. RNA was extracted from every sample with Trizol reagent. Amplification of the libraries took two PCR steps, and the second step added a second sample barcode plus Illumina TruSeq adapters. Libraries were sequenced on an Illumina NovaSeq with 2 x 150 bp paired-end reads. The paper's data handling went like this. Demultiplexing of reads and collapsing into UMI-guided consensus sequences were performed with migec v1.2.7. Using mixcr v2.1.11, the UMI consensuses were aligned to TRA and TRB V and J templates and assembled into clonotypes. A clonotype was counted as expanded or contracted only if both edgeR and NoisET called the change significant, with noise models trained on biological replicates. edgeR calls used a false discovery rate-adjusted p below 0.01 and a log2 fold-change threshold of 1. As an exploratory analysis of dynamics, max-normalized trajectories of the 1000 most abundant clonotypes were examined by PCA with hierarchical clustering. Separately sequenced CD4+ and CD8+ repertoires were used to assign a CD4 or CD8 phenotype to each responding clone. TCRdb reprocessed the public reads (quality trimming at Q25 with fastp, clone calling with MiXCR) and kept in-frame beta chains. Each CDR3 protein gets just one entry, which takes the most common genes and DNA from the rows behind it. The V and J calls were not made by the authors but by TCRdb's processing. In this sample the table shows 400,000 to 550,000 distinct CDR3 sequences, around a quarter of which occur a single time. Around 12% of the sample is taken by the ten largest.

Sequencing was performed on PBMCs or a T cell subset sorted from them (not recorded which). Rearrangement joined TRBV7-9 to TRBJ1-3; no D gene call is confident. The source is an adult woman who had mild COVID-19 (a few samples of this study predate the infection). The sample titles of this study are shuffled in the database, so cell type and time point are left out; the donor was told from shared clones. The DNA sequence reads TGTGCCAGCAGCTTTACTGCGTCCTCTGGAAACACCATATATTTT. Its coded protein is CASSFTASSGNTIYF.